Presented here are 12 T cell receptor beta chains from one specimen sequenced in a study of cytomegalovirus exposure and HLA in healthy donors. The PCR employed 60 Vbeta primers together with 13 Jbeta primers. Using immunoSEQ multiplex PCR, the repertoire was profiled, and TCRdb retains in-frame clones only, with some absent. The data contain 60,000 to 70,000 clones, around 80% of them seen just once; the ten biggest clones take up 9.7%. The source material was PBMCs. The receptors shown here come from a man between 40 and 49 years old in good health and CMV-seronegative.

The CDR3 sequence is CASIMEGTQYF. DNA for the CDR3: TGTGCCAGCATCATGGAGGGAACGCAGTATTTT. The chain couples TRBV11-1 to TRBJ2-3, with D possibly TRBD2 on 6 matching bases. In germline, CDR1 is SGHAT, CDR2 FQDESV (reference sequence). V was trimmed by 7 bases and J by 9 bases, leaving 11 bases between them. This CDR3 is built from 11 residues.

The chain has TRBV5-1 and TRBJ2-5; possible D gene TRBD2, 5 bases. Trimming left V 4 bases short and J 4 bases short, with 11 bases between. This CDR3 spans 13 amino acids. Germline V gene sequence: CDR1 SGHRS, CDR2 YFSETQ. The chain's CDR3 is CASSPGLLETQYF. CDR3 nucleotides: TGCGCCAGCAGCCCTGGACTCTTAGAGACCCAGTACTTC.

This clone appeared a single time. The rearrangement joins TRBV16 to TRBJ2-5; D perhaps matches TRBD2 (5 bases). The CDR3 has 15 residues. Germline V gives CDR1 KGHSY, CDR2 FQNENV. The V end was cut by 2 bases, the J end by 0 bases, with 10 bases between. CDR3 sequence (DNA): TGTGCCAGCAGCCAAAACGTCGGGGACCAAGAGACCCAGTACTTC. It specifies CASSQNVGDQETQYF.

CDR3: CASSVGPPPSGNTYEQYF. The CDR3, as DNA: TGTGCCAGCAGCGTAGGCCCCCCCCCTAGCGGAAATACCTACGAGCAGTACTTC. The J gene is TRBJ2-7, the V gene TRBV9; TRBD2 aligns across 7 bases. J gave up 2 bases and V 0 bases, and 14 bases lay outside the gene matches. Germline V gives CDR1 SGDLS, CDR2 YYNGEE. The CDR3 length is 18 residues.

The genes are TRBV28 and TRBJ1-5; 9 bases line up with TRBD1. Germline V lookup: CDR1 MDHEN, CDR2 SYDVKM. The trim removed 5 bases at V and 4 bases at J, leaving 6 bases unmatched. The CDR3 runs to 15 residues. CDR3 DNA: TGTGCCAGCAGTATACCGGGACAGGGTAATCAGCCCCAGCATTTT. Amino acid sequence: CASSIPGQGNQPQHF.

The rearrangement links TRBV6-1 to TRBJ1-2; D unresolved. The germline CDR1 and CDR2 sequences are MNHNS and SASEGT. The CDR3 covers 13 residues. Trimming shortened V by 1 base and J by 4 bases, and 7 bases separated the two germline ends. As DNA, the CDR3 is TGTGCCAGCAGTGAAGGGGGAGGCTATGGCTACACCTTC. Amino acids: CASSEGGGYGYTF.

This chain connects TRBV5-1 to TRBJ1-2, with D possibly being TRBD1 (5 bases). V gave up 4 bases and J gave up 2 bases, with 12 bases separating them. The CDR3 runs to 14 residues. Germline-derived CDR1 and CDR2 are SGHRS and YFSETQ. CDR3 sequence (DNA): TGCGCCAGCAGCAATCAGGGTGACAACTATGGCTACACCTTC. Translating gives CASSNQGDNYGYTF.

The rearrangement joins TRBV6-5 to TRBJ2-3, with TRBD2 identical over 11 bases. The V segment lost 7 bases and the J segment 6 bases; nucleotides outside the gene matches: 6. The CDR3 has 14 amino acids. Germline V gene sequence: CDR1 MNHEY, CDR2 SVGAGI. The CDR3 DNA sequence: TGTGCCAGCAACCCCGGGACTAGCGGCGATACGCAGTATTTT. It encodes CASNPGTSGDTQYF.

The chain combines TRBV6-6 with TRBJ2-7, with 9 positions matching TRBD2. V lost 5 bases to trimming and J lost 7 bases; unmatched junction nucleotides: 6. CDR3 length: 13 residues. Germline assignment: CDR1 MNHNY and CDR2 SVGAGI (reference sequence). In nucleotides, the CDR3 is TGTGCCAGCAGTCTAGCGGGGAGGGGTGAGCAGTACTTC. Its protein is CASSLAGRGEQYF.

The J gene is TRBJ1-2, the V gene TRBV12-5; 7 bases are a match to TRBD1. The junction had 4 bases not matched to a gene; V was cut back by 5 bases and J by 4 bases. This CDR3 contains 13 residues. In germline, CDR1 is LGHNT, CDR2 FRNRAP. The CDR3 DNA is TGTGCTAGTGGTCAGGGGGGTAGCTATGGCTACACCTTC. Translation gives CASGQGGSYGYTF.

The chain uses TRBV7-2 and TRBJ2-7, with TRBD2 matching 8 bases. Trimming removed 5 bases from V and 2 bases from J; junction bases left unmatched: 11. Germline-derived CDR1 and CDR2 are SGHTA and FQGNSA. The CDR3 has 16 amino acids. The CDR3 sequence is CASSQDLGSGTYEQYF. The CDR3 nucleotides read TGTGCCAGCAGCCAAGACTTGGGTAGCGGGACCTACGAGCAGTACTTC. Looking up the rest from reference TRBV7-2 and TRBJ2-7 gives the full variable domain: GAGVSQSPSNKVTEKGKDVELRCDPISGHTALYWYRQSLGQGLEFLIYFQGNSAPDKSGLPSDRFSAERTGGSVSTLTIQRTQQEDSAVYLCASSQDLGSGTYEQYFGPGTRLTVT.

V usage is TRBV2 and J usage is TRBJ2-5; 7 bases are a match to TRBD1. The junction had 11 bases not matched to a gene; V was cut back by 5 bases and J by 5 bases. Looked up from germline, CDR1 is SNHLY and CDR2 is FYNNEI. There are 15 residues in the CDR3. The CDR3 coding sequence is TGTGCCAGCAGTCCGGACAGGCGTCTTCCGGAGACCCAGTACTTC. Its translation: CASSPDRRLPETQYF.